This is a list of T cell receptor beta chains from one sample in a study of shared clonotypes between healthy human individuals. Sequenced by immunoSEQ multiplex PCR; TCRdb stores in-frame clones only, minus some. The sample has hundreds of thousands of clones, about 74% seen once. The sequencing input was memory CD4+ T cells sorted from blood. The origin of the receptors is a woman aged 25 to 39 in good health. Each CDR3 is given without its conserved first and last residue.

v_call,j_call,cdr3_aa
TRBV28,TRBJ1-5,ASISGGGARGPQH
TRBV2,TRBJ2-1,ASSWTSGSGNEQF
TRBV18,TRBJ2-7,ASSPGQWYEQY
TRBV7-3,TRBJ2-2,ASRKGTSGDGELF
TRBV7-2,TRBJ2-7,ASSLASIYGRQYEQY
TRBV5-4,TRBJ2-3,ASSLWASGSTDTQY
TRBV10-3,TRBJ1-4,AISGTANEKLF
TRBV30,TRBJ1-5,AWAKDSNQPQH
TRBV18,TRBJ2-7,ASSLGTDGEQY
TRBV5-4,TRBJ2-6,ASSLEGPSGANVLT
TRBV29-1,TRBJ2-7,SVEGPGGRYEQY
TRBV20-1,TRBJ2-4,SARDGRIQY
TRBV28,TRBJ2-3,ASSSSYRRDTQY